Sample share makes the clone carrying this T cell receptor (beta chain) medium-sized. The antigen remains unidentified. With 0 bases removed from V and 10 bases from J, the gap between germline ends came to 15 bases. This CDR3 has 15 amino acids. The germline V gene has CDR1 SGHAT and CDR2 FQNNGV. The method was immunoSEQ multiplex PCR; TCRdb's version includes in-frame clones alone and lacks a portion of them. The data contain more than 75,000 clones, approximately 91% of them seen just once; the ten biggest clones take up around 4%. The data stem from a study of identifying expanded T cells in peripheral blood. Findings and caveats of the study: Over two and four weeks, about 15 and 19 clones changed, versus around 1.3 between replicates.

The genes are TRBV11-2 and TRBJ2-2; no definite D call. This clonotype originated in a person between 18 and 75 years old in good health. Sequencing used blood. Here the CDR3 reads CASSLDQGLGQELFF. The CDR3 nucleotides are TGTGCCAGCAGCTTAGATCAAGGGTTAGGGCAGGAGCTGTTTTTT. Using reference TRBV11-2 and TRBJ2-2 for the parts outside the CDR3, the full variable domain is EAGVAQSPRYKIIEKRQSVAFWCNPISGHATLYWYQQILGQGPKLLIQFQNNGVVDDSQLPKDRFSAERLKGVDSTLKIQPAKLEDSAVYLCASSLDQGLGQELFFGEGSRLTVL.